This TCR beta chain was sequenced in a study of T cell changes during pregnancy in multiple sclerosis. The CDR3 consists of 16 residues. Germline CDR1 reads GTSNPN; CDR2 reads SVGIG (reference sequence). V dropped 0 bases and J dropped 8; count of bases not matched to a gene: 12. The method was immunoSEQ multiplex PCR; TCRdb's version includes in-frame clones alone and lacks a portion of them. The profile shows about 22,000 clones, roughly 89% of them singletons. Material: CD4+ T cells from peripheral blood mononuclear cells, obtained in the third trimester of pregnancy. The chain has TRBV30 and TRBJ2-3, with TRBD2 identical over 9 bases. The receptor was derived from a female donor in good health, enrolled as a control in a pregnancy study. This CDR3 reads CAWSVQASGTLGTQYF. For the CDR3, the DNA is TGTGCCTGGAGTGTACAGGCTAGCGGGACCCTGGGTACGCAGTATTTT.